The 20 T cell receptor beta chains listed next were all sequenced from one sample in a study of shared clonotypes between healthy human individuals. Only in-frame clones appear in the TCRdb table, and some are missing; sequencing was by immunoSEQ multiplex PCR. The sample yields over 1.5 million clones, 98% seen once. Source material: naive CD4+ T cells sorted from blood. Specified subset: CD45RA+ positively selected. These TCRs come from a young man in good health.

The chain combines TRBV29-1 with TRBJ1-1; no firm D call. The germline gives CDR1 SQVTM, CDR2 ANQGSEA. This CDR3 has 11 residues. Trimming stripped 8 bases from V and 6 bases from J, with 13 bases between. The CDR3 nucleotides read TGCAGCATTGCGTGGGGAGCTGAAGCTTTCTTT. Its protein is CSIAWGAEAFF. The full variable domain, with the rest looked up from reference TRBV29-1 and TRBJ1-1, is SAVISQKPSRDICQRGTSLTIQCQVDSQVTMMFWYRQQPGQSLTLIATANQGSEATYESGFVIDKFPISRPNLTFSTLTVSNMSPEDSSIYLCSIAWGAEAFFGQGTRLTVV.

The chain carries TRBV5-1 and TRBJ2-2; possible D gene TRBD1, 5 bases. The V gene lost 0 bases and the J gene lost 5 bases, with 11 bases spanning the gap. This CDR3 is built from 15 residues. Germline CDR1 and CDR2: SGHRS and YFSETQ. The DNA of the CDR3 is TGCGCCAGCAGCTTGGATCCCGACAGAACCGGGGAGCTGTTTTTT. Protein product: CASSLDPDRTGELFF.

This chain connects TRBV5-5 to TRBJ2-6, with TRBD1 matching 8 bases. The V gene's germline CDR1 is SGHKS and CDR2 YYEKEE (reference sequence). With V trimmed by 0 bases and J by 2 bases, 10 bases remained unmatched. The CDR3 runs 19 residues. In DNA form, the CDR3 reads TGTGCCAGCAGCTTGGCCTATATGACAGGGGCCACTGGGGCCAACGTCCTGACTTTC. Its translation: CASSLAYMTGATGANVLTF.

This rearrangement joins TRBV5-1 to TRBJ2-7, with a tentative D call TRBD2 (6 bases). Trimming cost V 4 bases and J 0 bases, with 17 bases left between them. The CDR3 has 16 residues. Germline-derived CDR1 and CDR2 are SGHRS and YFSETQ. This CDR3 is CASSLATDYISYEQYF. DNA of the CDR3: TGCGCCAGCAGCCTAGCGACAGATTACATCTCCTACGAGCAGTACTTC.

In this sample, this clone turned up once. The V call is TRBV2, the J call TRBJ2-1; 10 nucleotides line up with TRBD2. V gave up 6 bases and J gave up 12 bases; unmatched junction bases: 17. Germline V lookup: CDR1 SNHLY, CDR2 FYNNEI. CDR3 length: 16 residues. In DNA form, the CDR3 reads TGTGCCAGCAGGGGACTCAGGACTAGCGGCCGTCGAGTGCAGTTCTTC. This codes for CASRGLRTSGRRVQFF.

This sequence joins TRBV2 and TRBJ1-2; 7 positions match TRBD1. Germline CDR1 SNHLY, CDR2 FYNNEI. Germline trimming cut 6 bases from V and 7 bases from J; bases unmatched to any gene: 11. This CDR3 is built from 14 residues. The chain's CDR3 is CASSRDSSFLGYTF. The CDR3 DNA follows: TGTGCCAGCAGCCGGGACAGTTCGTTCCTTGGCTACACCTTC.

The J gene is TRBJ1-1, the V gene TRBV5-4; no reliable D call. This CDR3 contains 13 residues. Germline lookup yields CDR1 SGHNT and CDR2 YYREEE (reference sequence). V was cut by 1 base and J by 3 bases, with 7 bases left in between. The CDR3 region is CASSLRSYTEAFF. CDR3 in DNA: TGTGCCAGCAGCTTGCGCAGCTACACTGAAGCTTTCTTT.

V gene TRBV7-9 combines with J gene TRBJ2-3; D might be TRBD2 (6 bases). CDR3 size: 16 residues. Trimming cost V 7 bases and J 0 bases, with 17 bases left between them. Germline V lookup: CDR1 SEHNR, CDR2 FQNEAQ (reference sequence). The CDR3 reads CASTQKGLPSTDTQYF. DNA of the CDR3: TGTGCCAGCACCCAAAAAGGACTACCTAGCACAGATACGCAGTATTTT.

The chain combines TRBV7-6 with TRBJ2-7; 13 bases align to TRBD2. CDR1 is SGHVS and CDR2 is FNYEAQ in the germline V gene. With 5 bases clipped from V and 4 bases from J, the junction kept 14 bases outside the gene matches. The CDR3 spans 18 residues. This chain's CDR3 is CASSPWGLAGMNGYEQYF. CDR3 sequence (DNA): TGTGCCAGCAGCCCTTGGGGACTAGCGGGAATGAACGGGTACGAGCAGTACTTC.

This sequence joins TRBV19 and TRBJ2-7; the match to TRBD1 covers 9 bases. This CDR3 comprises 14 residues. Germline-derived CDR1 and CDR2 are LNHDA and SQIVND (reference sequence). The V gene end was trimmed by 10 bases and the J gene end by 4 bases; junction bases not matched to a gene: 11. The CDR3 protein is CATRTGQGPYEQYF. In nucleotides, the CDR3 is TGTGCCACTAGAACGGGACAGGGTCCATACGAGCAGTACTTC.

The chain is built from TRBV7-2 and TRBJ2-2; D is undetermined. The CDR3 runs 14 residues. Germline CDR1 is SGHTA and CDR2 is FQGNSA. The germline V and J ends were trimmed by 5 bases and 1 base, with 8 bases remaining between them. CDR3 amino acids: CASSPRRNTGELFF. DNA of the CDR3: TGTGCCAGCAGCCCCAGACGGAACACCGGGGAGCTGTTTTTT.

V is TRBV29-1 and J is TRBJ1-1; no definite D call. Trimming took off 7 bases at V and 3 bases at J, with 12 bases between the two ends. Germline V gene sequence: CDR1 SQVTM, CDR2 ANQGSEA. CDR3 length: 12 amino acids. CDR3 loop: CSARRPDTEAFF. CDR3 bases: TGCAGCGCGAGACGGCCTGACACTGAAGCTTTCTTT.

The chain uses TRBV7-2 and TRBJ2-3; TRBD2 might be the D (6 bases). V was trimmed by 4 bases and J by 9 bases, leaving 14 bases between them. CDR3 length: 13 amino acids. CDR1 is SGHTA and CDR2 is FQGNSA in the germline V gene. The CDR3 DNA reads as TGTGCCAGCAGCTATACCGGGACTCCCACGCAGTATTTT. This gives the protein CASSYTGTPTQYF.

V and J are TRBV28 and TRBJ2-1; TRBD2 aligns across 13 bases. Germline assignment: CDR1 MDHEN and CDR2 SYDVKM. The CDR3 sequence is 14 residues long. Losses at the gene ends were 5 bases for V and 11 bases for J; bases not matched to a gene: 6. In DNA, the CDR3 is TGTGCCAGCAGTCCCTCGGGACTAGCGGGACAGCAGTTCTTC. Its protein is CASSPSGLAGQQFF.

Written as DNA, the CDR3 is TGTGCCAGCTCACGACGCACAGATACGCAGTATTTT. It translates to CASSRRTDTQYF. This rearrangement joins TRBV18 to TRBJ2-3; D not resolved. The V end was cut by 4 bases, the J end by 1 base, with 3 bases between. The germline gives CDR1 KGHSH, CDR2 LQKENI. The CDR3 extends over 12 amino acids.

CDR3 amino acids: CASSHREWNTEAFF. CDR3 nucleotides: TGTGCCAGCAGTCATAGGGAGTGGAACACTGAAGCTTTCTTT. The rearrangement joins TRBV27 to TRBJ1-1; the D is unclear. The germline CDR1 and CDR2 sequences are MNHEY and SMNVEV (reference sequence). V lost 5 bases, J lost 1 base, and 11 bases lay in between. The CDR3 totals 14 residues.

The rearrangement uses TRBV27 and TRBJ2-7; no clear D. Germline V CDR1 and CDR2: MNHEY, SMNVEV (reference sequence). V was cut by 3 bases and J by 2 bases, with 11 bases left in between. The CDR3 is 14 amino acids. Here the CDR3 reads CASSFNIQAYEQYF. The CDR3 DNA sequence: TGTGCCAGCAGTTTCAATATCCAAGCCTACGAGCAGTACTTC.

The chain combines TRBV15 with TRBJ2-1; 7 bases map to TRBD1. The germline V gene has CDR1 LNHNV and CDR2 YYDKDF (reference sequence). Trimming cost V 5 bases and J 3 bases; bases outside gene matches: 7. CDR3 length equals 15 residues. The CDR3 bases are TGTGCCACCAGCTTCGGACAGGTCCGCTACAATGAGCAGTTCTTC. Translation: CATSFGQVRYNEQFF.

CDR3 residues: CASSQGRTVNTEAFF. DNA of the CDR3: TGCGCCAGCAGCCAGGGACGGACGGTGAACACTGAAGCTTTCTTT. The V call is TRBV4-1, the J call TRBJ1-1, with a possible D match to TRBD1 (5 bases). V was pared by 3 bases and J by 0 bases, with 11 bases between. Germline V gene lookup returns CDR1 MGHRA and CDR2 YSYEKL. CDR3 length equals 15 residues.

As concerns this clone: This CDR3 is also generated by other DNA sequences in the sample. The chain uses TRBV27 and TRBJ2-1, with TRBD1 identical over 8 bases. V dropped 2 bases and J dropped 2; count of bases not matched to a gene: 2. The germline gives CDR1 MNHEY, CDR2 SMNVEV (reference sequence). The CDR3 is 15 residues long. CDR3 coding DNA: TGTGCCAGCAGTTTAGACAGGGGACCCTACAATGAGCAGTTCTTC. Amino acid sequence: CASSLDRGPYNEQFF.